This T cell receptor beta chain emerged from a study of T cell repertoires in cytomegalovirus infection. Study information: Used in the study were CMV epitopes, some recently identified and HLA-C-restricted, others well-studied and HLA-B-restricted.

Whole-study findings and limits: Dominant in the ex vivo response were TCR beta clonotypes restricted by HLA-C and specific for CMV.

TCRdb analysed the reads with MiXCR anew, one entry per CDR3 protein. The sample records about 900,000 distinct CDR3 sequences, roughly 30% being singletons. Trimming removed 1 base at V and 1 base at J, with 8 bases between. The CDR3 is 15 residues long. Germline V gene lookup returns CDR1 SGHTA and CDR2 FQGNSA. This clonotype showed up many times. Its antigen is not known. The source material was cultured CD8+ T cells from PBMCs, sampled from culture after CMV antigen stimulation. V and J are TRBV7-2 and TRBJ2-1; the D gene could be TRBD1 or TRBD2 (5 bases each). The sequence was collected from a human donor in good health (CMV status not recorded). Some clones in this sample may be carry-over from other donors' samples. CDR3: CASSLDEGSYNEQFF. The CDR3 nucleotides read TGTGCCAGCAGCTTAGATGAGGGGTCCTACAATGAGCAGTTCTTC.